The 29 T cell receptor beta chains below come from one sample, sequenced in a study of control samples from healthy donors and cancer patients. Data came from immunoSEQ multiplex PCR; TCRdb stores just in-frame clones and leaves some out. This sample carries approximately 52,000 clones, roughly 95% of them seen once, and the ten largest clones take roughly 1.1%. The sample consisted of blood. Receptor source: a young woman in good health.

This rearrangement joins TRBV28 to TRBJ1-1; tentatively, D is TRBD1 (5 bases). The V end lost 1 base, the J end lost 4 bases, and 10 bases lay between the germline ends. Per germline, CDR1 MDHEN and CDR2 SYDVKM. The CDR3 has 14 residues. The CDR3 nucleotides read TGTGCCAGCAGTTTATTTTCAGGGAGCACTGAAGCTTTCTTT. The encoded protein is CASSLFSGSTEAFF.

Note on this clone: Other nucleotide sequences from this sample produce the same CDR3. CDR3 DNA sequence: TGTGCCAGCAGTTTAGGGGAGAACACTGAAGCTTTCTTT. It encodes CASSLGENTEAFF. V gene TRBV12-3 or TRBV12-4 combines with J gene TRBJ1-1; D call uncertain. The CDR3 covers 13 residues. The V and J ends lost 1 base and 1 base respectively, with 4 bases between them.

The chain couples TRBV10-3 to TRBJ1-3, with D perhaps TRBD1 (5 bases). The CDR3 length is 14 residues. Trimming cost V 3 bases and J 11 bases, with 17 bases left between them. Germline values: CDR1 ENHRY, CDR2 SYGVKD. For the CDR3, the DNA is TGTGCCATCAGTGAAGGAAGGGGTCCCGTCCCCATATATTTT. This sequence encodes CAISEGRGPVPIYF.

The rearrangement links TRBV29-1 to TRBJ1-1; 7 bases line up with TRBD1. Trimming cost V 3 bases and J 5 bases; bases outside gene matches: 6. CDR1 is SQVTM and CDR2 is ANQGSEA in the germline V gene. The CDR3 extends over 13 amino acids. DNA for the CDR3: TGCAGCGTTGATAGGGGGCTTGGGACTGAAGCTTTCTTT. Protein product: CSVDRGLGTEAFF.

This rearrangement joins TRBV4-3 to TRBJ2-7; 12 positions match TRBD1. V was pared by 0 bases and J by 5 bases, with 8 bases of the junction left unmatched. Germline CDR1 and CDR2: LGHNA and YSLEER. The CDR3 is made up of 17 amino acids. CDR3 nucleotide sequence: TGCGCCAGCAGCCAAGATACCCCGGGACAGGGGGCCCACGAGCAGTACTTC. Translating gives CASSQDTPGQGAHEQYF.

CDR3 nucleotides: TGTGCCAGCAGTGAACAGGGGGCCGGGGATGGCTACACCTTC. Its translation is CASSEQGAGDGYTF. This rearrangement joins TRBV2 to TRBJ1-2; 8 nucleotides agree with TRBD1. Germline V gene sequence: CDR1 SNHLY, CDR2 FYNNEI. V shed 2 bases, J shed 6 bases, and the junction held 5 bases outside the gene matches. The CDR3 runs to 14 residues.

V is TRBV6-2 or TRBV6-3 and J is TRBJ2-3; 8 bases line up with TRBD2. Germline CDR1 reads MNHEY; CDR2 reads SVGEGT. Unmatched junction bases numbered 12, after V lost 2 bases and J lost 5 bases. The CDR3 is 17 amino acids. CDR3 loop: CASSYHLYGGAVDTQYF. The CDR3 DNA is TGTGCCAGCAGTTACCATCTATACGGGGGGGCAGTAGATACGCAGTATTTT.

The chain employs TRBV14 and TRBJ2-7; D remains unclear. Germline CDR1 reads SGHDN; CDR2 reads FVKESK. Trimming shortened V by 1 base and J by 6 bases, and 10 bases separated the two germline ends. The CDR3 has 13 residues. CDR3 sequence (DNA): TGTGCCAGCAGCCAAGCGGTCGGCAGCGAGCAGTACTTC. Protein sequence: CASSQAVGSEQYF. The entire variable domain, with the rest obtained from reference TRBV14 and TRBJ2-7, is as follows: EAGVTQFPSHSVIEKGQTVTLRCDPISGHDNLYWYRRVMGKEIKFLLHFVKESKQDESGMPNNRFLAERTGGTYSTLKVQPAELEDSGVYFCASSQAVGSEQYFGPGTRLTVT.

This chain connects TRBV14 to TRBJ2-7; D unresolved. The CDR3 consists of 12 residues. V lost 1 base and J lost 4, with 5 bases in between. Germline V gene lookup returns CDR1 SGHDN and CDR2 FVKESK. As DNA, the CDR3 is TGTGCCAGCAGCCAAGCAGGTTACGAGCAGTACTTC. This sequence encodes CASSQAGYEQYF.

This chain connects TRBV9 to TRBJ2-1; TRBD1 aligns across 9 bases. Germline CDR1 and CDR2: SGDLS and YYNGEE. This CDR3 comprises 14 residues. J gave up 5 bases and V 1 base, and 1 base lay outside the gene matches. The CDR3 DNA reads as TGTGCCAGCAGCGTATGGGACAGGGACAATGAGCAGTTCTTC. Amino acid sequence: CASSVWDRDNEQFF.

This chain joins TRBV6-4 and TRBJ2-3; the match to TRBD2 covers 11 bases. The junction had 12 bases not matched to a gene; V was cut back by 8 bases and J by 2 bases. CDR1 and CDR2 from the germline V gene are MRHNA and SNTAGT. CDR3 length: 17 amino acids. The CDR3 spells CASPTVAGGPHTDTQYF. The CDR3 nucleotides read TGTGCCAGCCCTACCGTAGCGGGGGGGCCCCACACAGATACGCAGTATTTT.

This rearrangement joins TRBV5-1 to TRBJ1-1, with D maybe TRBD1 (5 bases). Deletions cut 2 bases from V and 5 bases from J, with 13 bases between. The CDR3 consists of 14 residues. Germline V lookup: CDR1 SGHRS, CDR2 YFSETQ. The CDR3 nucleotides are TGCGCCAGCAGCTTACAGTGGGGCGTTACTGAAGCTTTCTTT. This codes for CASSLQWGVTEAFF.

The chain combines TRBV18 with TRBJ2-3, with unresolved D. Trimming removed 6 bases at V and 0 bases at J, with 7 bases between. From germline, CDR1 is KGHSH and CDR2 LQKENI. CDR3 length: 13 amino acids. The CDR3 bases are TGTGCCAGCTCGACGACTAGCACAGATACGCAGTATTTT. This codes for CASSTTSTDTQYF.

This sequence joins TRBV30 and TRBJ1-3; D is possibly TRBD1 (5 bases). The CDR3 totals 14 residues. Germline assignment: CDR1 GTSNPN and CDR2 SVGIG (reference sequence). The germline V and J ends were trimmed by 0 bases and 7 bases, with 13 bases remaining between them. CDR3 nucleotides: TGTGCCTGGAGTGTGGGACCCCCTAGGAACACCATATATTTT. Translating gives CAWSVGPPRNTIYF.

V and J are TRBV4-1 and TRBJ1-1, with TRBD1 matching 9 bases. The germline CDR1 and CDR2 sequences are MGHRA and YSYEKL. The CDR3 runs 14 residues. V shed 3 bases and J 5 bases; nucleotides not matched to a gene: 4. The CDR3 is CASSQTGGRTEAFF. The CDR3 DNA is TGCGCCAGCAGCCAGACAGGGGGAAGGACTGAAGCTTTCTTT.

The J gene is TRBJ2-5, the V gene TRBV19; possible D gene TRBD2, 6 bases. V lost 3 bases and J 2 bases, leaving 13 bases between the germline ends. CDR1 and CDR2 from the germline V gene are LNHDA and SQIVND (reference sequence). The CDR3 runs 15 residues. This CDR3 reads CASSMWASVQETQYF. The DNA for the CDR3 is TGTGCCAGTAGTATGTGGGCTAGCGTTCAAGAGACCCAGTACTTC.

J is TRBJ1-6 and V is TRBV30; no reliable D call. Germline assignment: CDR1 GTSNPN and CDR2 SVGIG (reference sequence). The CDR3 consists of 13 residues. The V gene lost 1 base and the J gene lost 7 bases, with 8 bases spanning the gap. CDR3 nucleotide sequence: TGTGCCTGGAGTGAAAGGCGGAATTCACCCCTCCACTTT. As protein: CAWSERRNSPLHF.

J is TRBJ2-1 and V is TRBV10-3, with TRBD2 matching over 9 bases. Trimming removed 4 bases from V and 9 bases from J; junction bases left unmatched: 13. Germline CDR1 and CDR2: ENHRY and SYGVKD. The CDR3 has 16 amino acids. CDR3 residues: CAISATGAGGRVEQFF. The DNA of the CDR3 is TGTGCCATCAGTGCCACCGGGGCGGGGGGGCGAGTTGAGCAGTTCTTC.

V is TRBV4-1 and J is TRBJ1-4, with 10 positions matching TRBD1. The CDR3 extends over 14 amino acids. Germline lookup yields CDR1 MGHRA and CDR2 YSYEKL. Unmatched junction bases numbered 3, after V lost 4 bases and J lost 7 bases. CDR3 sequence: CASSPGQGREKLFF. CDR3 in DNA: TGCGCCAGCAGCCCGGGACAGGGGCGTGAAAAACTGTTTTTT.

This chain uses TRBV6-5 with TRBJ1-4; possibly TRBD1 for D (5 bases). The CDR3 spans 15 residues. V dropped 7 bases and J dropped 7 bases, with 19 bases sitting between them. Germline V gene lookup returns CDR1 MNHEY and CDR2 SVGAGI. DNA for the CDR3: TGTGCCAGCATCAAGGCTTCGGGGGGTGTTGAAAAACTGTTTTTT. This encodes CASIKASGGVEKLFF.

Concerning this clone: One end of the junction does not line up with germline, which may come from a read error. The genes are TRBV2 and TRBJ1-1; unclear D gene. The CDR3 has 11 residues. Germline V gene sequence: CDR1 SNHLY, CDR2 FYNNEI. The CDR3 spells CASREGTEAFF. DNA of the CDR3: TGTGCCAGCAGGGAAGGCACTGAAGCTTTCTTT. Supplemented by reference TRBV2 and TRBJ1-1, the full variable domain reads EPEVTQTPSHQVTQMGQEVILRCVPISNHLYFYWYRQILGQKVEFLVSFYNNEISEKSEIFDDQFSVERPDGSNFTLKIRSTKLEDSAMYFCASREGTEAFFGQGTRLTVV.

The CDR3 is CASSYGAREKLFF. In DNA form, the CDR3 reads TGTGCCAGCAGTTACGGCGCCCGTGAAAAACTGTTTTTT. The chain has TRBV6-2 or TRBV6-3 and TRBJ1-4; no clear D gene. With 2 bases removed from V and 7 bases from J, the gap between germline ends came to 8 bases. The CDR3 consists of 13 residues. Germline loops: CDR1 MNHEY, CDR2 SVGEGT.

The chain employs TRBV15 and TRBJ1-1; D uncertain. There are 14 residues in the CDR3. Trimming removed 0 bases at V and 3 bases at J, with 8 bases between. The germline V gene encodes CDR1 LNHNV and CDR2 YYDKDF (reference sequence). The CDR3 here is CATSREAGYTEAFF. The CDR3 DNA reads TGTGCCACCAGCAGAGAGGCAGGTTACACTGAAGCTTTCTTT.

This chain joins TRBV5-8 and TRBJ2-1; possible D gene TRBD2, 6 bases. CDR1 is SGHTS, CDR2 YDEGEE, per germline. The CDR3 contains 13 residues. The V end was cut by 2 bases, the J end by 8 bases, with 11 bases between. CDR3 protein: CASSLLTRHEQFF. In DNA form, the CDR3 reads TGTGCCAGCAGCTTATTGACTAGGCATGAGCAGTTCTTC.

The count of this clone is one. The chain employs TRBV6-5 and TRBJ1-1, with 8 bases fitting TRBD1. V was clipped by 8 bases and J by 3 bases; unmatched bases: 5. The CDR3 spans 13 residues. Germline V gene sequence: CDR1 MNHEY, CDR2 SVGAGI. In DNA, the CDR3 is TGTGCCAGCTCAGGACAGGGCTACACTGAAGCTTTCTTT. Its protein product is CASSGQGYTEAFF.

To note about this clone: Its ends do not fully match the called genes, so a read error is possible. The CDR3 spells CASSLAGQLQETQYF. As DNA, the CDR3 is TGTGCTAGCAGCTTAGCGGGACAATTGCAAGAGACCCAGTACTTC. The rearrangement links TRBV7-7 to TRBJ2-5; 8 positions match TRBD2. Germline values: CDR1 SSHAT, CDR2 FNYEAQ (reference sequence). The CDR3 has 15 amino acids.

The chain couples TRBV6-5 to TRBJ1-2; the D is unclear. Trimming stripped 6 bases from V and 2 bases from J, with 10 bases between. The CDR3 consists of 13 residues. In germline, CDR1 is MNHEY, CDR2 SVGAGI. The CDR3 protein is CASRVGSNYGYTF. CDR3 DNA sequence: TGTGCCAGCAGGGTCGGGTCGAACTATGGCTACACCTTC.

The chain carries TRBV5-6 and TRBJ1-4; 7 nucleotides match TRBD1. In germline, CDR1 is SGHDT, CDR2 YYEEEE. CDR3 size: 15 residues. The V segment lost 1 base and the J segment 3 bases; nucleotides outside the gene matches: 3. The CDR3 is CASSLLGQANEKLFF. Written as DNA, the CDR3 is TGTGCCAGCAGCTTGCTAGGACAGGCTAATGAAAAACTGTTTTTT.

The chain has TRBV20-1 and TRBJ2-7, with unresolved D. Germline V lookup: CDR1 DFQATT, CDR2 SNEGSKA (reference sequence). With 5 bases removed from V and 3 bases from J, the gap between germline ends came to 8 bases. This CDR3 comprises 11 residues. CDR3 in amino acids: CSAEWGYEQYF. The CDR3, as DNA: TGCAGTGCTGAATGGGGCTACGAGCAGTACTTC.